The entry below describes one T cell receptor beta chain. This sample was taken from a study of blood T cell repertoires in COVID-19. About the study: From the United States, Italy and Spain came samples of acute and convalescent COVID-19.

In the authors' workflow: Estimates of nucleated cell counts were drawn from the amplification of reference gene primers. Data came from immunoSEQ multiplex PCR; TCRdb stores just in-frame clones and leaves some out. V and J calls and clone size are as listed in that table; D and trimming were resolved from the DNA. The repertoire holds 120,000 or so clones, with about 72% as singletons. Germline CDR1 and CDR2: SGHRS and YFSETQ. The CDR3 is made up of 15 amino acids. V was pared by 9 bases and J by 10 bases, with 23 bases between. The rearrangement uses TRBV5-1 and TRBJ1-6, with TRBD1 as a possible D gene (6 bases). Sequencing input: peripheral blood. This TCR derives from a woman aged 55-70 years with acute or convalescent COVID-19. DNA for the CDR3: TGCGCCACCGCAACAGGGTCAGGAACACGGTCACCCCTCCACTTT. Protein sequence: CATATGSGTRSPLHF.